These 14 T cell receptor beta chains originate from one sample sequenced in a study of blood T cell repertoires in COVID-19. Libraries were prepared by immunoSEQ multiplex PCR; TCRdb keeps only in-frame clonotypes and omits some of them. The sample has fewer than 250,000 clones, 84% seen once; the top ten hold around 20%. Sequencing used peripheral blood. The receptors stem from a man aged 25 to 40 with active or convalescent COVID-19.

V usage is TRBV6-5 and J usage is TRBJ2-1; D call uncertain. Germline V gene sequence: CDR1 MNHEY, CDR2 SVGAGI. The length of the CDR3 is 13 residues. Trimming stripped 10 bases from V and 8 bases from J, with 18 bases between. CDR3 coding DNA: TGTGCCACCCTAGTTTTTGCCAGCTATGAGCAGTTCTTC. Encoded protein: CATLVFASYEQFF.

This clone was observed a single time. The chain links TRBV7-8 to TRBJ2-7, with 11 positions matching TRBD2. Germline loops: CDR1 SGHVS, CDR2 FQNEAQ. The V and J ends lost 1 base and 0 bases, in that order; junction bases with no gene match: 5. The CDR3 extends over 17 amino acids. CDR3 region: CASSLETSGVSSYEQYF. In DNA, the CDR3 is TGTGCCAGCAGCTTAGAGACTAGCGGGGTAAGCTCCTACGAGCAGTACTTC.

The chain recombines TRBV5-4 with TRBJ2-5, with D unclear. This CDR3 spans 12 amino acids. The V end lost 0 bases, the J end lost 5 bases, and 5 bases lay between the germline ends. Germline V gives CDR1 SGHNT, CDR2 YYREEE (reference sequence). In DNA, the CDR3 is TGTGCCAGCAGCTTGGCCGGGGAGACCCAGTACTTC. This gives the protein CASSLAGETQYF.

The chain combines TRBV9 with TRBJ2-3; 7 bases map to TRBD2. Germline V gene data show CDR1 as SGDLS and CDR2 as YYNGEE. V lost 0 bases and J lost 7; bases outside the gene matches: 8. CDR3 length: 15 amino acids. CDR3 in amino acids: CASSVGSGGGNTQYF. CDR3 DNA sequence: TGTGCCAGCAGCGTAGGATCTGGGGGGGGAAATACGCAGTATTTT.

This clone was observed a few times. The CDR3 DNA reads TGCAGCGTCTTACACGGGAGAACTGAAGCTTTCTTT. It translates to CSVLHGRTEAFF. The J gene is TRBJ1-1, the V gene TRBV29-1; D ambiguous. The CDR3 contains 12 residues. The germline V and J ends were trimmed by 6 bases and 5 bases, with 13 bases remaining between them. CDR1 is SQVTM, CDR2 ANQGSEA, per germline.

The rearrangement uses TRBV4-3 and TRBJ2-1; D is uncertain. The germline V and J ends were trimmed by 5 bases and 15 bases, with 14 bases remaining between them. This CDR3 has 11 amino acids. Germline V gene sequence: CDR1 LGHNA, CDR2 YSLEER. The CDR3 loop is CASSDRVSMFF. The CDR3 DNA sequence: TGCGCCAGCAGCGATCGTGTGTCTATGTTCTTC.

Remarks on this clone: Sequence at one end of the junction differs from germline and may be a read error. This rearrangement joins TRBV9 to TRBJ2-5; D possibly corresponds to TRBD2 (6 bases). Germline assignment: CDR1 SGDLS and CDR2 YYNGEE. The CDR3 is 12 residues long. This CDR3 reads CASSVGGENQYF. CDR3 DNA: TGTGCCAGCAGCGTAGGGGGGGAGAACCAGTACTTC.

This clone was recorded only once. CDR3 coding DNA: TGTGCCAGCAGCCGGGGGGAGGACCTCCACGAGCAGTACTTC. Encoded protein: CASSRGEDLHEQYF. This sequence joins TRBV25-1 and TRBJ2-7; 7 positions match TRBD2. This CDR3 is 14 amino acids long. Germline lookup yields CDR1 MGHDK and CDR2 SYGVNS. V dropped 6 bases and J dropped 5; count of bases not matched to a gene: 10.

This clone was picked up one time. The DNA for the CDR3 is TGTGCCAGCAGCCGGACAGGGGGTAACTATGGCTACACCTTC. This codes for CASSRTGGNYGYTF. This sequence joins TRBV5-4 and TRBJ1-2; 10 bases match TRBD1. J was trimmed by 1 base and V by 4 bases; bases with no gene match: 1. Germline CDR1 reads SGHNT; CDR2 reads YYREEE (reference sequence). The length of the CDR3 is 14 residues.

This chain connects TRBV30 to TRBJ1-2, with D unclear. CDR1 is GTSNPN and CDR2 is SVGIG in the germline V gene (reference sequence). V was clipped by 3 bases and J by 3 bases, with 11 bases between them. This CDR3 contains 13 residues. CDR3 amino acids: CAWRSGVYYGYTF. In DNA form, the CDR3 reads TGTGCCTGGAGAAGCGGGGTGTACTATGGCTACACCTTC.

This clone was recorded a few times. CDR3 region: CASSLYREPYNEQFF. The CDR3 nucleotides are TGTGCCAGCAGCTTATATCGGGAGCCCTACAATGAGCAGTTCTTC. The V call is TRBV7-9, the J call TRBJ2-1; possibly TRBD2 for D (6 bases). The germline CDR1 and CDR2 sequences are SEHNR and FQNEAQ (reference sequence). V was cut by 2 bases and J by 2 bases, with 10 bases left in between. The CDR3 consists of 15 residues.

This chain connects TRBV2 to TRBJ2-7; D might be TRBD2 (5 bases). The CDR3 runs to 14 residues. V lost 6 bases and J lost 8, with 20 bases in between. Germline CDR1 SNHLY, CDR2 FYNNEI. The chain's CDR3 is CASRTPVQTTKQYF. The CDR3 DNA follows: TGTGCCAGCAGGACCCCCGTACAGACTACCAAGCAGTACTTC.

CDR3: CASRTRTGANTIYF. DNA for the CDR3: TGTGCCAGCAGAACCCGGACAGGGGCCAACACCATATATTTT. The chain uses TRBV6-6 and TRBJ1-3, with 9 bases aligning to TRBD1. Germline loops: CDR1 MNHNY, CDR2 SVGAGI (reference sequence). Germline trimming cut 6 bases from V and 7 bases from J; bases unmatched to any gene: 7. This CDR3 is 14 amino acids long.

The chain carries TRBV28 and TRBJ1-5; D is perhaps TRBD1 (5 bases). Deletions cut 6 bases from V and 3 bases from J, with 12 bases between. Per the germline V gene, CDR1 is MDHEN and CDR2 is SYDVKM. This CDR3 has 14 amino acids. CDR3 region: CASSVGHFNQPQHF. In nucleotides, the CDR3 is TGTGCCAGCAGCGTCGGACACTTCAATCAGCCCCAGCATTTT.